This TCR beta chain stems from a study of T cells after yellow fever vaccination. Germline V lookup: CDR1 DFQATT, CDR2 SNEGSKA (reference sequence). V was cut by 3 bases and J by 6 bases, with 14 bases left in between. There are 14 residues in the CDR3. A process of 5'RACE template switching, which added a universal primer site and UMIs, was used to make TCR cDNA. TCRdb itself ran the 5' RACE reads through MiXCR, one entry per CDR3 protein. The table has nearly 300,000 distinct CDR3 sequences, around 10% seen once. Findings and limits, study-wide: Once the booster was given, most primary-vaccination clones reappeared, at just under 98% for CD4 and roughly 86% for CD8. Weaker in magnitude, the secondary response showed a faster peak on day 5 versus 15.

Concerning this clonotype itself: The target antigen is unknown.

This sequence joins TRBV20-1 and TRBJ2-2; perhaps TRBD2 as D (5 bases). The starting material was CD4+ T cells sorted from PBMCs, obtained 5 days after the yellow fever booster vaccination. This sequence was found in a man younger than 35 who received the YFV17D yellow fever vaccine. The CDR3 is CSASFASGSGELFF. The CDR3 DNA follows: TGCAGTGCTAGTTTCGCCTCGGGGTCCGGGGAGCTGTTTTTT.